This T cell receptor beta chain is from a study of Ad26.COV2.S vaccination and SARS-CoV-2 variants. Only in-frame clones appear in the TCRdb table, and some are missing; sequencing was by immunoSEQ multiplex PCR. The sample carries around 300,000 clones, 86% recorded once. Treatment here: about 20 received Ad26.COV2.S at low or high dose, single or two shots; about five received placebo; per-sample allocation not given. It was on day 63 after the first vaccine or placebo injection that samples were taken. The receptor was isolated from a person between 18 and 65 years old who received the Ad26.COV2.S COVID-19 vaccine or a placebo. The input for sequencing was peripheral blood, taken in a trial of Ad26.COV2.S vaccine versus placebo.

The CDR3 sequence is CASSPGPGNSPLHF. CDR3 bases: TGTGCCAGTAGTCCTGGCCCGGGAAATTCACCCCTCCACTTT. The chain uses TRBV19 and TRBJ1-6; no firm D call. The germline V and J ends were trimmed by 5 bases and 7 bases, with 12 bases remaining between them. From germline, CDR1 is LNHDA and CDR2 SQIVND (reference sequence). The CDR3 contains 14 residues.